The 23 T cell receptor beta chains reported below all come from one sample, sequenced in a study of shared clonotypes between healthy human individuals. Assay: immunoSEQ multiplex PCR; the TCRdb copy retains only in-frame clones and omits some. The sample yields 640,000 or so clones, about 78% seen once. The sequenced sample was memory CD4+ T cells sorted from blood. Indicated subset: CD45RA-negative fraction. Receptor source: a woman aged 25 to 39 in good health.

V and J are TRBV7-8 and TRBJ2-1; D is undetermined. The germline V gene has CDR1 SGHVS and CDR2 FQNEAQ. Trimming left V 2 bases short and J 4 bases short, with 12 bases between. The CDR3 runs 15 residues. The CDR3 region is CASSLRPDPYNEQFF. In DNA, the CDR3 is TGTGCCAGCAGCTTAAGGCCGGATCCGTACAATGAGCAGTTCTTC.

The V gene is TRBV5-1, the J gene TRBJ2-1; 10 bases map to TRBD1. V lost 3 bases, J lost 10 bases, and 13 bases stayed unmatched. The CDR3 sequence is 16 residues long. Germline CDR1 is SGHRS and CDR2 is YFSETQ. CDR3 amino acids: CASSSRGQGKAREQFF. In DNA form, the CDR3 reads TGCGCCAGCAGCTCTCGGGGACAGGGGAAAGCACGGGAGCAGTTCTTC.

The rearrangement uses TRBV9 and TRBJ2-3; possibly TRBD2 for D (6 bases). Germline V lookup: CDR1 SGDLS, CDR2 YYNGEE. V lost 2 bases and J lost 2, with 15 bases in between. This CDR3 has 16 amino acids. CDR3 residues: CASSVGVLANTDTQYF. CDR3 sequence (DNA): TGTGCCAGCAGCGTCGGAGTACTAGCAAACACAGATACGCAGTATTTT.

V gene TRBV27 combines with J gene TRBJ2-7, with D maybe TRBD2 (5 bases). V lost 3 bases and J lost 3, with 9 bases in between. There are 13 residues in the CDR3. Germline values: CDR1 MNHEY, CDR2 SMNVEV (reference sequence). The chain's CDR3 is CASSFGLRYEQYF. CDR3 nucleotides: TGTGCCAGCAGTTTCGGACTGCGCTACGAGCAGTACTTC.

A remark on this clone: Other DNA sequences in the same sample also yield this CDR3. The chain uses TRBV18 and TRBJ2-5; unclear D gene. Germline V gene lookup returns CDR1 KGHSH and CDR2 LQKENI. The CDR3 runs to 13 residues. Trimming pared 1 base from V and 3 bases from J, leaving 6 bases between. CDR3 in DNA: TGTGCCAGCTCACCACGGCTAGAAGAGACCCAGTACTTC. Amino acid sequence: CASSPRLEETQYF.

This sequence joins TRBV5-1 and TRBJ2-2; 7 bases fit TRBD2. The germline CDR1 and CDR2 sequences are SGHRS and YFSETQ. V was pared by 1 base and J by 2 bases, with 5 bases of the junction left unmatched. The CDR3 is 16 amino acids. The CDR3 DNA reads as TGCGCCAGCAGCTTGTGGGCGGGAGTTAACACCGGGGAGCTGTTTTTT. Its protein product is CASSLWAGVNTGELFF.

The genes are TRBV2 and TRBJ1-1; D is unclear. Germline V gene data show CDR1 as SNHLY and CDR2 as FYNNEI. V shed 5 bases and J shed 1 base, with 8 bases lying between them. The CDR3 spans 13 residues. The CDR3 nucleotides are TGTGCCAGCAGTTTCGACCGGAACACTGAAGCTTTCTTT. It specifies CASSFDRNTEAFF.

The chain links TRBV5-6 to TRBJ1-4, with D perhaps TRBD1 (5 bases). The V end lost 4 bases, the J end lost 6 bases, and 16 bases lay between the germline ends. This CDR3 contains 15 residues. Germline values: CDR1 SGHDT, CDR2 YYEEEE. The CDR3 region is CASSRDPRGDEKLFF. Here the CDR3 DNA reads TGTGCCAGCAGCCGGGACCCTCGGGGAGATGAAAAACTGTTTTTT.

In DNA, the CDR3 is TGTGCCAGCAGGCGAGGACAGGGGACCTATGGCTACACCTTC. It yields the protein CASRRGQGTYGYTF. The chain employs TRBV28 and TRBJ1-2; 9 nucleotides align to TRBD1. Germline trimming cut 6 bases from V and 4 bases from J; bases unmatched to any gene: 6. The CDR3 length is 14 residues. Germline CDR1 MDHEN, CDR2 SYDVKM.

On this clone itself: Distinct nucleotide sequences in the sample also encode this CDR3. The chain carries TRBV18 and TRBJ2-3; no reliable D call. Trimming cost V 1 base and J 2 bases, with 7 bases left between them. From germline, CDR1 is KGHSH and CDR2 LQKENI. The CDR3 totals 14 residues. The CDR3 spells CASSPQQSTDTQYF. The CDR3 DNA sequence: TGTGCCAGCTCACCACAGCAGTCCACAGATACGCAGTATTTT.

CDR3 in DNA: TGCGCCGGGAAACGCCGGGGTCATGGGGTCTCCTACGAGCAGTACTTC. As protein: CAGKRRGHGVSYEQYF. V is TRBV10-1 and J is TRBJ2-7; D is possibly TRBD2 (5 bases). CDR3 size: 16 residues. Trimming cost V 11 bases and J 0 bases, with 23 bases left between them. Germline V CDR1 and CDR2: WNHNN, SYGVQD (reference sequence).

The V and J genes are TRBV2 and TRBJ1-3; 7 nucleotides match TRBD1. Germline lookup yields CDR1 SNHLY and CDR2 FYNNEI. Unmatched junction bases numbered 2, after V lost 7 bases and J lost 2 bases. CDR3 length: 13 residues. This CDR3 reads CASNDRAGNTIYF. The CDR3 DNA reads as TGTGCCAGCAACGACAGGGCTGGAAACACCATATATTTT. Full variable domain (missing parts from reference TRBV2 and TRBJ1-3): EPEVTQTPSHQVTQMGQEVILRCVPISNHLYFYWYRQILGQKVEFLVSFYNNEISEKSEIFDDQFSVERPDGSNFTLKIRSTKLEDSAMYFCASNDRAGNTIYFGEGSWLTVV.

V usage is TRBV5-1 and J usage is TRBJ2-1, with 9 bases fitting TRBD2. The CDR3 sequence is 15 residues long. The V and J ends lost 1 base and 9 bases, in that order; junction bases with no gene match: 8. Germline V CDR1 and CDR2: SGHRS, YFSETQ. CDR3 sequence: CASSLRGREGSEQFF. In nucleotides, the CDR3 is TGCGCCAGCAGCTTGAGGGGGCGGGAGGGCAGTGAGCAGTTCTTC.

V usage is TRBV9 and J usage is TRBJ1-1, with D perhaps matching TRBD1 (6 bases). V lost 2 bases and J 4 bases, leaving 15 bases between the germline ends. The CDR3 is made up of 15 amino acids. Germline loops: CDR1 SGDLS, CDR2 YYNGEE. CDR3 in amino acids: CASSVNQGWGTEAFF. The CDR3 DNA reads TGTGCCAGCAGCGTGAATCAGGGGTGGGGCACTGAAGCTTTCTTT.

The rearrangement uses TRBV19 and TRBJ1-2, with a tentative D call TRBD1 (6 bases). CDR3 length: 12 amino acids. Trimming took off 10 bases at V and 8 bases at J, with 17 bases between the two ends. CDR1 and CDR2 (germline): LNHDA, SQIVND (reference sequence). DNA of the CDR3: TGTGCCACCTCGCTTGGGGGCGCCGGCTACACCTTC. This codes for CATSLGGAGYTF.

The CDR3 DNA reads as TGTGCCAGCAGCCCAGACCTGGGACAGGGGAATCAGCCCCAGCATTTT. It is translated as CASSPDLGQGNQPQHF. The chain joins TRBV7-9 to TRBJ1-5; 10 bases are a match to TRBD1. Looked up from germline, CDR1 is SEHNR and CDR2 is FQNEAQ (reference sequence). J was trimmed by 4 bases and V by 5 bases; bases with no gene match: 8. The CDR3 has 16 residues.

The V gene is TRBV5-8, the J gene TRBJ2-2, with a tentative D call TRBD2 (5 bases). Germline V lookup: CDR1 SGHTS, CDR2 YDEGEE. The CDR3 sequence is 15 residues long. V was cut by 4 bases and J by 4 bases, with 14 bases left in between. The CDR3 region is CASSAITRFTGELFF. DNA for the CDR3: TGTGCCAGCAGCGCTATCACTAGGTTCACCGGGGAGCTGTTTTTT.

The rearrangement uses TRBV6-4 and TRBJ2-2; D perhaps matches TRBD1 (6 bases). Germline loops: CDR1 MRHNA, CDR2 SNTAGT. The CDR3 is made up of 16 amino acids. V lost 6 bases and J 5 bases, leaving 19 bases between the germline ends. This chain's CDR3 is CASRGSMDSRTGELFF. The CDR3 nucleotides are TGTGCCAGCAGAGGGTCCATGGACAGTCGAACCGGGGAGCTGTTTTTT.

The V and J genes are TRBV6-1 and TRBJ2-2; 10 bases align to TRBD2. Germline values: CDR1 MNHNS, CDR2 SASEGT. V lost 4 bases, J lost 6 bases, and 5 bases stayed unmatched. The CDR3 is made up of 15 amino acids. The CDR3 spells CASSGLAGVSGELFF. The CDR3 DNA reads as TGTGCCAGCAGTGGCCTAGCGGGAGTTTCCGGGGAGCTGTTTTTT.

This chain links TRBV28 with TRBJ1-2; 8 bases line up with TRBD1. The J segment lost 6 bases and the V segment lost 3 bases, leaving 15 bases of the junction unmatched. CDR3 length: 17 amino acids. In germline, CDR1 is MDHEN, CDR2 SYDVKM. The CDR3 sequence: CASSFSRRGRGRNGYTF. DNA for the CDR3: TGTGCCAGCAGTTTTTCTCGGCGGGGCAGGGGGCGAAATGGCTACACCTTC.

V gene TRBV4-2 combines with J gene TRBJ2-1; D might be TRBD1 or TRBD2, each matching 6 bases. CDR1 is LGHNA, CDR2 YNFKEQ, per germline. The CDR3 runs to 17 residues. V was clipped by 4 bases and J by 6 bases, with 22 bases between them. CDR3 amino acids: CASSLRGSGVMSNEQFF. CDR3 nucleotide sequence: TGTGCCAGCAGCCTAAGGGGGTCGGGAGTGATGAGCAATGAGCAGTTCTTC.

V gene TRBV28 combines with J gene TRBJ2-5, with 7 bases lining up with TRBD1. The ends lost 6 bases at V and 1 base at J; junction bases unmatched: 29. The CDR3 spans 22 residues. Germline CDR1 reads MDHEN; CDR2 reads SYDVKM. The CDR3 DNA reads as TGTGCCAGCAGCCCAAGGCCCACCGAGACAGGGAAGAAGGAGAGGCCCCAAGAGACCCAGTACTTC. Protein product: CASSPRPTETGKKERPQETQYF.

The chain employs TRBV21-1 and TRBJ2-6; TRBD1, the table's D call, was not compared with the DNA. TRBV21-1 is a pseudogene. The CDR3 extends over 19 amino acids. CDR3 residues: CASSELRDRVVQGANVLTF. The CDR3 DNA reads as TGTGCCAGCAGCGAGTTACGGGACAGGGTCGTTCAAGGGGCCAACGTCCTGACTTTC.